A single sample gave rise to the 6 T cell receptor beta chains below, sequenced in a study of T cells after yellow fever vaccination. Each CDR3 protein gets one entry after TCRdb re-called the 5' RACE reads with MiXCR. Found here are a few hundred thousand distinct CDR3 sequences, 6.9% of them singletons; the top ten hold roughly 0.9%. The material sequenced was CD4+ T cells sorted from PBMCs, taken 15 days after the yellow fever booster vaccination. These receptors all stem from a man aged 30-40 years who received the YFV17D yellow fever vaccine.

Only a few counts were recorded for this clonotype. The rearrangement links TRBV28 to TRBJ2-7; D not resolved. Germline CDR1 and CDR2: MDHEN and SYDVKM. The CDR3 totals 12 residues. The germline V and J ends were trimmed by 2 bases and 6 bases, with 8 bases remaining between them. This chain's CDR3 is CASSLGQAEQYF. As DNA, the CDR3 is TGTGCCAGCAGTTTAGGGCAGGCCGAGCAGTACTTC.

This clonotype was picked up many times. The chain is built from TRBV29-1 and TRBJ2-6; 8 positions agree with TRBD1. This CDR3 contains 15 residues. J lost 4 bases, V lost 7 bases, and 9 bases had no gene match. Germline CDR1 is SQVTM and CDR2 is ANQGSEA. CDR3 region: CSALDRVSGANVLTF. CDR3 bases: TGCAGCGCCTTGGACAGGGTTTCGGGGGCCAACGTCCTGACTTTC.

The rearrangement links TRBV12-3 or TRBV12-4 to TRBJ2-1; 13 bases agree with TRBD2. With 5 bases clipped from V and 8 bases from J, the junction kept 9 bases outside the gene matches. The CDR3 is 16 residues long. The CDR3 reads CASSPQPGLAGHEQFF. The CDR3 DNA sequence: TGTGCCAGCAGTCCCCAACCGGGACTAGCGGGACATGAGCAGTTCTTC.

The V and J genes are TRBV9 and TRBJ1-2, with TRBD1 as a possible D gene (6 bases). Germline loops: CDR1 SGDLS, CDR2 YYNGEE. The ends were cut back, 2 bases at V and 5 bases at J, with 16 bases in the middle. The CDR3 has 15 amino acids. CDR3 sequence reads: CASSVTPGVGYGYTF. Written as DNA, the CDR3 is TGTGCCAGCAGCGTTACCCCAGGGGTAGGATATGGCTACACCTTC.

This chain joins TRBV20-1 and TRBJ2-7, with TRBD2 matching 8 bases. The CDR3 has 14 amino acids. Germline V lookup: CDR1 DFQATT, CDR2 SNEGSKA (reference sequence). Trimming cost V 5 bases and J 5 bases; bases outside gene matches: 11. The CDR3 nucleotides read TGCAGTGCTTCCGGGACTAGGGTGACTCACGAGCAGTACTTC. Its protein is CSASGTRVTHEQYF.

The chain employs TRBV24-1 and TRBJ2-1, with 7 bases lining up with TRBD1. This CDR3 is 15 amino acids long. Trimming removed 3 bases from V and 8 bases from J; junction bases left unmatched: 9. Germline CDR1 KGHDR, CDR2 SFDVKD. The CDR3 protein is CATSDPGQARDEQFF. The CDR3 DNA is TGTGCCACCAGTGATCCCGGACAGGCTCGGGATGAGCAGTTCTTC.